This TCR beta chain is from a study of cytomegalovirus exposure and HLA in healthy donors. The study, taken as a whole, reports: In vitro confirmation showed a few CMV-associated chains to be CMV antigen specific.

This PCR relied on a set of 60 Vbeta primers and 13 Jbeta primers. Assay used: immunoSEQ multiplex PCR; TCRdb lists only in-frame clones, some missing. Altogether more than 110,000 clones are present, around 81% being singletons, with the ten largest covering 2% to 2.5%. Germline V gives CDR1 SGHVS, CDR2 FQNEAQ. The CDR3 is 16 residues long. V shed 2 bases and J 5 bases; nucleotides not matched to a gene: 9. In regard to this clone: The antigen is unknown.

The clonotype originates from a man over 45 in good health and CMV-seronegative. Source material: PBMCs. The chain combines TRBV7-8 with TRBJ2-1; 7 positions agree with TRBD1. CDR3 loop: CASSLSLAGTDNEQFF. In DNA form, the CDR3 reads TGTGCCAGCAGCTTAAGCCTGGCAGGGACAGACAATGAGCAGTTCTTC.